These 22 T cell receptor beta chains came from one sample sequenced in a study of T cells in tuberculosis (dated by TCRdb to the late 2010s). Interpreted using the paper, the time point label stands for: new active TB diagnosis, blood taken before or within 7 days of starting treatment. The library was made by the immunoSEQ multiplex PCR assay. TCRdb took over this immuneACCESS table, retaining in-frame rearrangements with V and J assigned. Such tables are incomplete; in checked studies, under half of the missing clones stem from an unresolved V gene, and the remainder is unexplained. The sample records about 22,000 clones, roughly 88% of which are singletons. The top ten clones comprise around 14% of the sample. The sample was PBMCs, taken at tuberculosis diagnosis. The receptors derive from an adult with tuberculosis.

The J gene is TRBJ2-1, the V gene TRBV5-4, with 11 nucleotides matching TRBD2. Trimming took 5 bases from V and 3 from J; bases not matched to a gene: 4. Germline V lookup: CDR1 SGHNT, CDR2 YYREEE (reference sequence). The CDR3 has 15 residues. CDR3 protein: CASSLGLADYNEQFF. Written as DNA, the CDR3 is TGTGCCAGCAGTCTGGGACTAGCGGACTACAATGAGCAGTTCTTC.

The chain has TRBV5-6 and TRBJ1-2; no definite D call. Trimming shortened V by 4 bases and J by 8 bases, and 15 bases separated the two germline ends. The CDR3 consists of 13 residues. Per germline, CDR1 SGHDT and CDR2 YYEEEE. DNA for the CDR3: TGTGCCAGCAGCCTTGACAATCCCCAGGGCTACACCTTC. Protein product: CASSLDNPQGYTF.

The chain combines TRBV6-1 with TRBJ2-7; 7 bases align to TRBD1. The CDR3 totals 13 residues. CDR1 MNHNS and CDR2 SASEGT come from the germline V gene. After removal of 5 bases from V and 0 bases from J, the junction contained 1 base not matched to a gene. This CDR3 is CASSRQGSYEQYF. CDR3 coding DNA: TGTGCCAGCAGTCGACAGGGCTCCTACGAGCAGTACTTC.

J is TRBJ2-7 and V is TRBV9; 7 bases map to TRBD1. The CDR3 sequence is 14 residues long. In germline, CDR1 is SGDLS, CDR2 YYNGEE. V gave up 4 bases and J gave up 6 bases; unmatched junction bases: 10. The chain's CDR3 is CASSPPGTVREQYF. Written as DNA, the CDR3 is TGTGCCAGCAGCCCCCCCGGGACAGTACGCGAGCAGTACTTC.

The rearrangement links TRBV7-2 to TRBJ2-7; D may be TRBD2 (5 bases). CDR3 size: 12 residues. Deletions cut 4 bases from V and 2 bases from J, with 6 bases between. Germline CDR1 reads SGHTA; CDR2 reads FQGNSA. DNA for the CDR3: TGTGCCAGCAGCTGGGGAGCCTACGAGCAGTACTTC. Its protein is CASSWGAYEQYF.

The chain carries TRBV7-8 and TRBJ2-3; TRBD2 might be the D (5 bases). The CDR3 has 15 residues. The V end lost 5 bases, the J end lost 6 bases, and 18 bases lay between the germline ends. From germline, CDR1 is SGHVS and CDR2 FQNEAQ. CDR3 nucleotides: TGTGCCAGCAGCCCCCCCCGGGGATTTGACGATACGCAGTATTTT. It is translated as CASSPPRGFDDTQYF.

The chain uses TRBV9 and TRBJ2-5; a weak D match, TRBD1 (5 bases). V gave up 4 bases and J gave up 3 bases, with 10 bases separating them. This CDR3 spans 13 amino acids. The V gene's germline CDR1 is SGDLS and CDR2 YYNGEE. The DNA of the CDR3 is TGTGCCAGCAGCCTCGGACATAAAGAGACCCAGTACTTC. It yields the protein CASSLGHKETQYF. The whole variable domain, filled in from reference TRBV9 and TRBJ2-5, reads DSGVTQTPKHLITATGQRVTLRCSPRSGDLSVYWYQQSLDQGLQFLIQYYNGEERAKGNILERFSAQQFPDLHSELNLSSLELGDSALYFCASSLGHKETQYFGPGTRLLVL.

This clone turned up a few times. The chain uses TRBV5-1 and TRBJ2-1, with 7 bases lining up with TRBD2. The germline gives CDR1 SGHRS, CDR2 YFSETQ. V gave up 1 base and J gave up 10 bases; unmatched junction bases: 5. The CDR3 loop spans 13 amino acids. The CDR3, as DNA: TGCGCCAGCAGCTTGCGTCGAGCGGGGGAGCAGTTCTTC. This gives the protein CASSLRRAGEQFF.

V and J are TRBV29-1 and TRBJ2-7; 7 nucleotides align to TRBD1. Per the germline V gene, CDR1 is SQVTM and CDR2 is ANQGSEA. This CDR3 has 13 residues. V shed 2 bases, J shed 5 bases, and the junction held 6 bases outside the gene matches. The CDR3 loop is CSVETAGGHEQYF. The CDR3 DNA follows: TGCAGCGTTGAAACGGCAGGGGGACACGAGCAGTACTTC.

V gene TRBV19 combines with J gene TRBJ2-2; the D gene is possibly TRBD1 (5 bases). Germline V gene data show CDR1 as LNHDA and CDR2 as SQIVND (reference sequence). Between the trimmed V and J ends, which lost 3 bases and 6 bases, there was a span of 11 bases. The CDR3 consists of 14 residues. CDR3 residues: CASSIRQTAGELFF. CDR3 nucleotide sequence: TGTGCCAGTAGTATTCGACAGACCGCCGGGGAGCTGTTTTTT.

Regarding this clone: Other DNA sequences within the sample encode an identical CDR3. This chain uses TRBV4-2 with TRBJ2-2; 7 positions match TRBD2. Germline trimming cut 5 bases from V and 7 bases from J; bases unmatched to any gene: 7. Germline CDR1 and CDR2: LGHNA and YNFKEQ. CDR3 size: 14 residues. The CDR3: CASSGEGRGGELFF. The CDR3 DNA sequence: TGTGCCAGCAGCGGGGAGGGTCGGGGCGGGGAGCTGTTTTTT.

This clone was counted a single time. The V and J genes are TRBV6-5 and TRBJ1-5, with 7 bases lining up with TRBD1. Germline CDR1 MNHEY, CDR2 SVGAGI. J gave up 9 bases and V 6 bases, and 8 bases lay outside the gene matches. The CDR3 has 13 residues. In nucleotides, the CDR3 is TGTGCCAGCAGCACGACAGGGTTGAGGCCCCAGCATTTT. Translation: CASSTTGLRPQHF.

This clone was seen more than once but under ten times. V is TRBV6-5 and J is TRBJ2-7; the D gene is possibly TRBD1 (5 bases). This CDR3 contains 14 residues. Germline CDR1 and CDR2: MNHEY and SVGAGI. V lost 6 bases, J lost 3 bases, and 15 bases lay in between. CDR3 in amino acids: CASSAGFDGYEQYF. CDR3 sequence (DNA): TGTGCCAGCAGCGCAGGGTTTGACGGCTACGAGCAGTACTTC.

CDR3 in DNA: TGCGCCAGCAGCCATCTTCTTGTAAATGAGCAGTTCTTC. This sequence encodes CASSHLLVNEQFF. The V gene is TRBV4-1, the J gene TRBJ2-1, with D unclear. V lost 3 bases, J lost 7 bases, and 10 bases lay in between. The CDR3 contains 13 residues. Germline assignment: CDR1 MGHRA and CDR2 YSYEKL.

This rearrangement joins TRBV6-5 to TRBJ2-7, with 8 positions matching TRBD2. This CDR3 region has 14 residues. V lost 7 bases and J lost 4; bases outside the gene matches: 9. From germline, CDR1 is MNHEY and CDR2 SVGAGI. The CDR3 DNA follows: TGTGCCAGCAACGGAGCGGGGGAACCTTACGAGCAGTACTTC. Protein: CASNGAGEPYEQYF.

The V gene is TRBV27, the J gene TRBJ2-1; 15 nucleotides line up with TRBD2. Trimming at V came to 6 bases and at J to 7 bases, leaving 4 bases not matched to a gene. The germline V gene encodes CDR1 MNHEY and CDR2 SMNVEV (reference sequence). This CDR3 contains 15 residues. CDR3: CASSEGTSGRNEQFF. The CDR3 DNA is TGTGCCAGCAGCGAGGGGACTAGCGGGAGGAATGAGCAGTTCTTC.

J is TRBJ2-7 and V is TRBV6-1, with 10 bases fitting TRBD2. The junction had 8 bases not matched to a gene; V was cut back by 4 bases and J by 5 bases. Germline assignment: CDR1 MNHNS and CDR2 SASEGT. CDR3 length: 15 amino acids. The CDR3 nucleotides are TGTGCCAGCAGTGCAAGCTCTAGCGGGAGTCACGAGCAGTACTTC. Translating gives CASSASSSGSHEQYF.

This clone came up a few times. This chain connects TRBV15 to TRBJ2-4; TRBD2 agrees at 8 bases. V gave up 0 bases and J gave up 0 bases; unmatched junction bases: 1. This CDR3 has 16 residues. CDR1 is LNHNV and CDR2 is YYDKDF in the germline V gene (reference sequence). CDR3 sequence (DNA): TGTGCCACCAGCAGAGATCGGGGGGGAGCCAAAAACATTCAGTACTTC. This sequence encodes CATSRDRGGAKNIQYF. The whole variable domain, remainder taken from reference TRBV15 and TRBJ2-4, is DAMVIQNPRYQVTQFGKPVTLSCSQTLNHNVMYWYQQKSSQAPKLLFHYYDKDFNNEADTPDNFQSRRPNTSFCFLDIRSPGLGDTAMYLCATSRDRGGAKNIQYFGAGTRLSVL.

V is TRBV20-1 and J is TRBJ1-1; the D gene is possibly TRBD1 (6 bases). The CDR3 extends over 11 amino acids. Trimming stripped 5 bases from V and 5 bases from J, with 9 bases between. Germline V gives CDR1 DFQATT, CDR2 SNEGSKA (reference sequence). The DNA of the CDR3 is TGCAGTGCTTATCAGGGGACTGAAGCTTTCTTT. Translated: CSAYQGTEAFF.

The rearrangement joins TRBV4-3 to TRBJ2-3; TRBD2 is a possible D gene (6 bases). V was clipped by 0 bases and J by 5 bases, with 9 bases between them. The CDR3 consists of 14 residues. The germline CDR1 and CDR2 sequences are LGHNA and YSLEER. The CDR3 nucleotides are TGCGCCAGCAGCCAAGATCACGGGGGAGATACGCAGTATTTT. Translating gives CASSQDHGGDTQYF.

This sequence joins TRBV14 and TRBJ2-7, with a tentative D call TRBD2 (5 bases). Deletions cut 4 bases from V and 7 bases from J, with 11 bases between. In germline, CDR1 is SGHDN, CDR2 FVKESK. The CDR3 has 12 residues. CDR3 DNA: TGTGCCAGCAGCCTCGGCCGGACTGAGCAGTACTTC. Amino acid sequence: CASSLGRTEQYF.

CDR3 loop: CASSQVHGQSYEQYF. DNA for the CDR3: TGCGCCAGCAGCCAAGTTCACGGACAGAGTTACGAGCAGTACTTC. The chain uses TRBV4-3 and TRBJ2-7; TRBD1 might be the D (6 bases). V shed 1 base and J shed 4 bases, with 14 bases lying between them. The CDR3 runs to 15 residues. Germline V gene lookup returns CDR1 LGHNA and CDR2 YSLEER.